One sample yielded the 32 T cell receptor beta chains listed below, sequenced in a study of blood T cell repertoires in COVID-19. The table came from immunoSEQ multiplex PCR; TCRdb's copy has only in-frame clones and leaves some out. The table includes 150,000 to 200,000 clones, approximately 79% detected once. Material for sequencing was peripheral blood. The receptors here all came from a woman between 40 and 50 years old with COVID-19, enrolled during active disease.

The genes are TRBV6-5 and TRBJ1-3, with D maybe TRBD1 (6 bases). V was cut by 6 bases and J by 4 bases, with 13 bases left in between. Germline V gene sequence: CDR1 MNHEY, CDR2 SVGAGI. The CDR3 loop spans 14 amino acids. The CDR3 loop is CASRSQGRGNTIYF. The CDR3 DNA reads TGTGCCAGCAGGTCGCAGGGGAGAGGAAACACCATATATTTT.

The chain employs TRBV7-2 and TRBJ2-5; 15 nucleotides line up with TRBD2. Losses at the gene ends were 5 bases for V and 4 bases for J; bases not matched to a gene: 11. Germline V gives CDR1 SGHTA, CDR2 FQGNSA. There are 18 residues in the CDR3. CDR3 in DNA: TGTGCCAGCAGCCACGCTTGGACTAGCGGGAGGGCCCGAGAGACCCAGTACTTC. As protein: CASSHAWTSGRARETQYF.

This CDR3 reads CASSEEGVHLRSGANVLTF. The CDR3 DNA follows: TGTGCCAGCAGTGAAGAGGGAGTGCACTTAAGGTCTGGGGCCAACGTCCTGACTTTC. V and J are TRBV2 and TRBJ2-6; possible D gene TRBD2, 5 bases. Trimming took off 1 base at V and 1 base at J, with 17 bases between the two ends. The V gene's germline CDR1 is SNHLY and CDR2 FYNNEI. The CDR3 is 19 amino acids.

This clone occurred a few times. J is TRBJ2-7 and V is TRBV19; TRBD2 aligns across 14 bases. The CDR3 contains 16 residues. V dropped 5 bases and J dropped 5; count of bases not matched to a gene: 8. The V gene's germline CDR1 is LNHDA and CDR2 SQIVND (reference sequence). This chain's CDR3 is CASSVFPGLAGDEQYF. Here the CDR3 DNA reads TGTGCCAGTAGTGTATTTCCGGGACTAGCGGGAGACGAGCAGTACTTC.

In this sample, this clone turned up once. V and J are TRBV5-6 and TRBJ1-3; no clear D gene. Trimming left V 1 base short and J 3 bases short, with 5 bases between. CDR1 SGHDT and CDR2 YYEEEE come from the germline V gene. The CDR3 runs to 13 residues. CDR3 protein: CASSLPGGNTIYF. For the CDR3, the DNA is TGTGCCAGCAGCTTGCCGGGTGGAAACACCATATATTTT.

The rearrangement uses TRBV6-5 and TRBJ1-2; TRBD1 might be the D (5 bases). CDR3 length equals 14 residues. The germline gives CDR1 MNHEY, CDR2 SVGAGI. The germline V and J ends were trimmed by 2 bases and 5 bases, with 12 bases remaining between them. The CDR3 DNA reads as TGTGCCAGCAGTTACACAGGTTCGAAGTATGGCTACACCTTC. Its translation is CASSYTGSKYGYTF.

This clone was picked up many times. The chain employs TRBV4-2 and TRBJ2-1, with TRBD1 identical over 9 bases. This CDR3 has 16 amino acids. CDR1 is LGHNA, CDR2 YNFKEQ, per germline. The J segment lost 7 bases and the V segment lost 0 bases, leaving 7 bases of the junction unmatched. DNA of the CDR3: TGTGCCAGCAGCCAAGACCCCCTCGGGACAGGGAATGAGCAGTTCTTC. It is translated as CASSQDPLGTGNEQFF.

Only a few counts were recorded for this clone. This sequence joins TRBV30 and TRBJ1-2, with D perhaps TRBD1 (5 bases). This CDR3 comprises 11 residues. Germline V lookup: CDR1 GTSNPN, CDR2 SVGIG (reference sequence). Trimming took off 2 bases at V and 9 bases at J, with 10 bases between the two ends. The CDR3 DNA is TGTGCCTGGAGTAGGAAGGGGCGCTACACCTTC. Protein: CAWSRKGRYTF. The whole variable domain, remainder taken from reference TRBV30 and TRBJ1-2, is SQTIHQWPATLVQPVGSPLSLECTVEGTSNPNLYWYRQAAGRGLQLLFYSVGIGQISSEVPQNLSASRPQDRQFILSSKKLLLSDSGFYLCAWSRKGRYTFGSGTRLTVV.

The CDR3 spells CSVSRGTNEQFF. The CDR3 nucleotides are TGCAGCGTTTCCCGGGGAACTAATGAGCAGTTCTTC. V usage is TRBV29-1 and J usage is TRBJ2-1; a weak D match, TRBD2 (5 bases). From germline, CDR1 is SQVTM and CDR2 ANQGSEA. CDR3 size: 12 residues. The ends were cut back, 5 bases at V and 7 bases at J, with 12 bases in the middle.

This clone was seen a handful of times. J is TRBJ1-1 and V is TRBV28; the match to TRBD1 covers 8 bases. The CDR3 totals 15 residues. The J segment lost 4 bases and the V segment lost 7 bases, leaving 11 bases of the junction unmatched. Per germline, CDR1 MDHEN and CDR2 SYDVKM. The chain's CDR3 is CASTYLRGLSTEAFF. In nucleotides, the CDR3 is TGTGCCAGCACCTATCTCAGGGGGCTGAGCACTGAAGCTTTCTTT.

This chain joins TRBV18 and TRBJ2-5; 8 nucleotides agree with TRBD1. CDR3 length: 15 residues. After removal of 3 bases from V and 5 bases from J, the junction contained 8 bases not matched to a gene. CDR1 is KGHSH, CDR2 LQKENI, per germline. The CDR3 DNA reads TGTGCCAGCTCACCTCGGGCAGGGGGCGCGGAGACCCAGTACTTC. Its translation: CASSPRAGGAETQYF.

The chain employs TRBV9 and TRBJ1-3, with TRBD1 matching 8 bases. Germline lookup yields CDR1 SGDLS and CDR2 YYNGEE. The CDR3 runs 16 residues. After removal of 4 bases from V and 2 bases from J, the junction contained 8 bases not matched to a gene. CDR3 DNA sequence: TGTGCCAGCAGCCCTTTGGACAGGGCCACTGGAAACACCATATATTTT. Protein: CASSPLDRATGNTIYF.

The CDR3: CAISAVGHGYTF. CDR3 nucleotides: TGTGCCATCAGTGCTGTGGGGCATGGCTACACCTTC. The chain has TRBV10-3 and TRBJ1-2; D is perhaps TRBD1 (5 bases). V was clipped by 4 bases and J by 6 bases, with 9 bases between them. There are 12 residues in the CDR3. In germline, CDR1 is ENHRY, CDR2 SYGVKD.

The chain is built from TRBV27 and TRBJ1-3; 9 nucleotides match TRBD1. Per germline, CDR1 MNHEY and CDR2 SMNVEV (reference sequence). The CDR3 runs to 16 residues. V lost 8 bases, J lost 4 bases, and 12 bases stayed unmatched. CDR3 sequence reads: CASQPSGDREGNTIYF. The CDR3 bases are TGTGCCAGCCAACCCTCTGGGGACAGGGAAGGAAACACCATATATTTT.

The chain employs TRBV28 and TRBJ2-5; the D is unclear. Deletions cut 4 bases from V and 3 bases from J, with 3 bases between. Germline V gene sequence: CDR1 MDHEN, CDR2 SYDVKM. This CDR3 contains 11 residues. CDR3 residues: CASSSEETQYF. As DNA, the CDR3 is TGTGCCAGCAGTTCCGAAGAGACCCAGTACTTC.

This chain joins TRBV4-1 and TRBJ1-4; 7 bases map to TRBD1. With V trimmed by 1 base and J by 7 bases, 15 bases remained unmatched. The CDR3 runs to 18 residues. Germline CDR1 reads MGHRA; CDR2 reads YSYEKL. The CDR3 spells CASSQATNWGQGVEKLFF. For the CDR3, the DNA is TGCGCCAGCAGCCAAGCGACAAATTGGGGGCAGGGGGTTGAAAAACTGTTTTTT.

Only a few counts were recorded for this clone. The genes are TRBV7-9 and TRBJ2-3; D remains ambiguous. Trimming shortened V by 1 base and J by 5 bases, and 7 bases separated the two germline ends. Per germline, CDR1 SEHNR and CDR2 FQNEAQ (reference sequence). The CDR3 sequence is 13 residues long. The CDR3 bases are TGTGCCAGCAGCTTAGACGGTCGAGATACGCAGTATTTT. Protein sequence: CASSLDGRDTQYF.

V is TRBV28 and J is TRBJ2-1, with 7 positions matching TRBD2. Trimming removed 4 bases from V and 7 bases from J; junction bases left unmatched: 7. CDR1 and CDR2 from the germline V gene are MDHEN and SYDVKM. This CDR3 spans 14 amino acids. CDR3 in amino acids: CASSYERGGNEQFF. CDR3 sequence (DNA): TGTGCCAGCAGTTATGAGCGGGGTGGGAATGAGCAGTTCTTC.

This chain connects TRBV12-3 or TRBV12-4 to TRBJ1-4; D is perhaps TRBD1 (5 bases). V lost 6 bases, J lost 6 bases, and 8 bases lay in between. The CDR3 is 12 amino acids. In DNA form, the CDR3 reads TGTGCCAGCAGCCCGGGGGATGAAAAACTGTTTTTT. It encodes CASSPGDEKLFF.

The V call is TRBV2, the J call TRBJ1-1; 8 bases align to TRBD1. Germline CDR1 is SNHLY and CDR2 is FYNNEI. This CDR3 is built from 14 residues. V lost 1 base to trimming and J lost 10 bases; unmatched junction nucleotides: 8. DNA of the CDR3: TGTGCCAGCAGTGAAGAACAGGGGGTGGCAGGAGCTTTCTTT. This gives the protein CASSEEQGVAGAFF.

The chain uses TRBV6-6 and TRBJ2-1; tentative D call: TRBD1 (5 bases). The length of the CDR3 is 14 residues. V was shortened by 0 bases and J by 4 bases, with 7 bases between the two germline ends. Germline CDR1 and CDR2: MNHNY and SVGAGI (reference sequence). In DNA form, the CDR3 reads TGTGCCAGCAGTTACTCGGCAGGGTACAATGAGCAGTTCTTC. Residues: CASSYSAGYNEQFF.

This chain joins TRBV6-5 and TRBJ1-6; D gene ambiguous. Germline V lookup: CDR1 MNHEY, CDR2 SVGAGI. The length of the CDR3 is 13 residues. The ends were cut back, 10 bases at V and 8 bases at J, with 15 bases in the middle. The CDR3 sequence is CATRRVVDSPLHF. The CDR3 nucleotides read TGTGCCACCCGCCGGGTCGTGGATTCACCCCTCCACTTT.

The chain links TRBV19 to TRBJ1-3, with D hard to call. From germline, CDR1 is LNHDA and CDR2 SQIVND (reference sequence). The ends were cut back, 3 bases at V and 0 bases at J, with 9 bases in the middle. The CDR3 has 15 amino acids. This CDR3 reads CASSIGMFSGNTIYF. CDR3 nucleotides: TGTGCCAGTAGTATTGGCATGTTCTCTGGAAACACCATATATTTT. The variable domain in full, completed from reference TRBV19 and TRBJ1-3, reads DGGITQSPKYLFRKEGQNVTLSCEQNLNHDAMYWYRQDPGQGLRLIYYSQIVNDFQKGDIAEGYSVSREKKESFPLTVTSAQKNPTAFYLCASSIGMFSGNTIYFGEGSWLTVV.

CDR3 in amino acids: CASSPFEGTGELFF. The CDR3 nucleotides read TGTGCCAGCAGCCCTTTTGAGGGAACCGGGGAGCTGTTTTTT. The chain combines TRBV7-3 with TRBJ2-2; D perhaps matches TRBD2 (5 bases). Trimming pared 5 bases from V and 5 bases from J, leaving 12 bases between. Germline V lookup: CDR1 SGHTA, CDR2 FQGTGA. The CDR3 is 14 amino acids.

V and J are TRBV2 and TRBJ2-5; TRBD1 aligns across 9 bases. The CDR3 covers 15 residues. Trimming took 6 bases from V and 5 from J; bases not matched to a gene: 10. Per germline, CDR1 SNHLY and CDR2 FYNNEI. The CDR3 region has the DNA TGTGCCAGCAGGGCCTTGGGACAGGGTTGGGAGACCCAGTACTTC. Its translation is CASRALGQGWETQYF.

This chain joins TRBV6-5 and TRBJ2-2, with D maybe TRBD1 (5 bases). CDR1 and CDR2 (germline): MNHEY, SVGAGI. The CDR3 extends over 14 amino acids. V was shortened by 2 bases and J by 7 bases, with 11 bases between the two germline ends. CDR3 sequence (DNA): TGTGCCAGCAGTTACAAAAGGCAGGGCGGGGAGCTGTTTTTT. Its protein product is CASSYKRQGGELFF.

This chain uses TRBV7-3 with TRBJ2-2; 10 nucleotides match TRBD2. The CDR3 has 17 amino acids. Germline CDR1 SGHTA, CDR2 FQGTGA. The V and J ends lost 5 bases and 7 bases, in that order; junction bases with no gene match: 13. Here the CDR3 reads CASSLRASGSAYGELFF. The CDR3, as DNA: TGTGCCAGCAGCCTTCGAGCTAGCGGGAGCGCGTACGGGGAGCTGTTTTTT.

The chain links TRBV27 to TRBJ2-1; 7 positions agree with TRBD1. The germline V gene encodes CDR1 MNHEY and CDR2 SMNVEV (reference sequence). With V trimmed by 5 bases and J by 8 bases, 6 bases remained unmatched. The length of the CDR3 is 13 residues. In DNA form, the CDR3 reads TGTGCCAGCAGTCACGACAGGGTTCATGAGCAGTTCTTC. Translation: CASSHDRVHEQFF.

This clone showed up just once. The V and J genes are TRBV28 and TRBJ2-7; 12 positions agree with TRBD2. The trim removed 5 bases at V and 7 bases at J, leaving 9 bases unmatched. The CDR3 sequence is 15 residues long. Per the germline V gene, CDR1 is MDHEN and CDR2 is SYDVKM. This CDR3 reads CASSTRLAGVREQYF. The CDR3 DNA follows: TGTGCCAGCAGTACCCGACTAGCGGGAGTAAGGGAGCAGTACTTC.

Of note for this clone: Germline is not matched at one junction end, which may reflect a read error. This chain uses TRBV18 with TRBJ1-4; D uncertain. Germline CDR1 reads KGHSH; CDR2 reads LQKENI. The CDR3 totals 14 residues. The CDR3 loop reads CASSPPSMGEKLFF. CDR3 bases: TGTGCCAGCTCCCCACCCTCCATGGGCGAAAAACTGTTTTTT.

The rearrangement links TRBV10-3 to TRBJ1-2, with D hard to call. Trimming shortened V by 1 base and J by 9 bases, and 12 bases separated the two germline ends. The CDR3 covers 13 residues. Germline V gene data show CDR1 as ENHRY and CDR2 as SYGVKD. The CDR3 region is CAISEWETDSYTF. DNA for the CDR3: TGTGCCATCAGTGAGTGGGAGACCGATAGCTACACCTTC.

The table lists this clone with many counts. The gene calls are TRBV6-1 and TRBJ1-1; D not resolved. The V end lost 0 bases, the J end lost 4 bases, and 9 bases lay between the germline ends. The length of the CDR3 is 14 residues. Germline lookup yields CDR1 MNHNS and CDR2 SASEGT. CDR3 sequence reads: CASSEAGGFTEAFF. The CDR3 nucleotides read TGTGCCAGCAGTGAAGCAGGAGGGTTCACTGAAGCTTTCTTT.